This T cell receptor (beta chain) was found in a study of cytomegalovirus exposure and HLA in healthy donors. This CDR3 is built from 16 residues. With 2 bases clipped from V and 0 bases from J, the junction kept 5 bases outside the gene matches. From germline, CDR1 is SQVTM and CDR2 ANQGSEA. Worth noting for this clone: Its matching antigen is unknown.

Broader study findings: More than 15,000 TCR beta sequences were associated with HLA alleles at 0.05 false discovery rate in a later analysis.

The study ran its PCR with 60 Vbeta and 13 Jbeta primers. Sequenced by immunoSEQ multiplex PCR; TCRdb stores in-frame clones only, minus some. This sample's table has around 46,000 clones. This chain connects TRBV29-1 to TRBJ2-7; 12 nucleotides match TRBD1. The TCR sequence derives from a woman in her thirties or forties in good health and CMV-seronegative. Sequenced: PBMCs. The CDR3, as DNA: TGCAGCGTTGAATTCCGGGACAGGGGGCTCTCCTACGAGCAGTACTTC. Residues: CSVEFRDRGLSYEQYF.